This T cell receptor beta chain was retrieved from a study of human T cells and chemical hapten exposure. Study as a whole: Small differences in pooled library volume mainly drove the variation in TCR yields per sample. Notes on the study in general: Relative to controls, expanded TCRs formed significantly more large CDR3 similarity clusters.

About this clonotype itself: Its antigen is not known.

The germline gives CDR1 KGHDR, CDR2 SFDVKD. This CDR3 region has 12 residues. Between the trimmed V and J ends, which lost 5 bases and 9 bases, there was a span of 10 bases. The study used a library that attached unique molecular identifiers to individual cDNA molecules. TCRdb re-derived calls from the RACE reads in MiXCR, one entry per CDR3 protein. The table lists about 160,000 distinct CDR3 sequences, 28% of them singletons. Time point reported: patch test 3, about 24 weeks after DPC sensitization. Treatment meaning: therapeutic diphenylcyclopropenone sensitization with weekly scalp DPC. Here the sequenced sample was whole blood, taken in connection with sensitization to the hapten diphenylcyclopropenone (DPC). This TCR was sampled from a woman under 30 with alopecia areata. Some clones in this sample may be carry-over from other donors' samples. The chain joins TRBV24-1 to TRBJ1-5; no reliable D call. The CDR3 bases are TGTGCCACCAGTGGGCAGTTTGGGCCCCAGCATTTT. This codes for CATSGQFGPQHF.